This TCR beta chain was identified during a study of post-analysis software for immune sequencing data. Study background: Relapsing-remitting, secondary progressive and progressive-relapsing multiple sclerosis courses were included.

CDR3 length: 12 amino acids. Germline V gene sequence: CDR1 DFQATT, CDR2 SNEGSKA (reference sequence). Trimming removed 5 bases from V and 2 bases from J, with 9 bases in between. This clonotype showed up just a few times. Its antigen remains unknown. Study-level points and caveats: Patients with multiple sclerosis recorded significantly lower normalized Chao1 diversity than controls, the study found. Samples from a shared batch, those prepared together, strongly co-clustered by F measure. In patients, about 5 TRBV segments were more frequent than in controls, with TRBV5-6, TRBV5-1 and TRBV20-1 among them.

The library was made from cDNA and included unique molecular identifiers. Each batch of 1 to 10 million T cells produced 450,000 to 500,000 cDNA molecules. MiXCR, run by TCRdb on the PCR reads, gives a single entry per CDR3 protein. The table has about 500,000 distinct CDR3 sequences, around 40% seen once. The genes are TRBV20-1 and TRBJ1-2; the D gene is possibly TRBD1 (5 bases). This clonotype originated in a girl aged 10-17 years with multiple sclerosis. Sequenced input: blood. The CDR3: CSARDGNYGYTF. CDR3 bases: TGCAGTGCTCGGGACGGCAACTATGGCTACACCTTC.